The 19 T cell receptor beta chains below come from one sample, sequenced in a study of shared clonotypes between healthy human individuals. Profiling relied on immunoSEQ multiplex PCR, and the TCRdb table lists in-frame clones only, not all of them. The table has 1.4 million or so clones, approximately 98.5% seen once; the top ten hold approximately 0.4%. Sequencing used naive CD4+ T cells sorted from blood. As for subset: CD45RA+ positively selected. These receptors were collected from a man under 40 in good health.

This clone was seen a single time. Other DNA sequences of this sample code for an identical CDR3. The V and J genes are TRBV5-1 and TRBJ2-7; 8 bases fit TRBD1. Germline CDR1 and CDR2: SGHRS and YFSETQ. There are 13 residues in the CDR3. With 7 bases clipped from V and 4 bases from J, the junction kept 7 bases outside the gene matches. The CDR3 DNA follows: TGCGCCAGCTCCCGGGACAGGAGTTACGAGCAGTACTTC. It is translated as CASSRDRSYEQYF.

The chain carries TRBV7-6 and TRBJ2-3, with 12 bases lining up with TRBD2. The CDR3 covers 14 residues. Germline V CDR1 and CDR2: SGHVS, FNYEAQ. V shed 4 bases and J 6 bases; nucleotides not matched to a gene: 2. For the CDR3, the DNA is TGTGCCAGCAGCTCTAGCGGGAGGGGGGATACGCAGTATTTT. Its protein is CASSSSGRGDTQYF.

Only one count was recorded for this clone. The CDR3 here is CASSPIRAGAAGELFF. Here the CDR3 DNA reads TGTGCCAGCTCACCAATTCGAGCGGGAGCTGCCGGGGAGCTGTTTTTT. The V and J genes are TRBV18 and TRBJ2-2; TRBD2 matches 8 bases. The CDR3 runs 16 residues. Germline values: CDR1 KGHSH, CDR2 LQKENI. V shed 2 bases, J shed 6 bases, and the junction held 8 bases outside the gene matches.

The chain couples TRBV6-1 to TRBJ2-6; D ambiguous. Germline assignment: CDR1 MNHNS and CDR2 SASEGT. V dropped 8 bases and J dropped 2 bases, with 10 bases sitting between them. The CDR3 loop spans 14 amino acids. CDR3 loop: CASAERAGANVLTF. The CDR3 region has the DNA TGTGCCAGCGCTGAAAGGGCTGGGGCCAACGTCCTGACTTTC.

In DNA, the CDR3 is TGTGCCAGCAGTTACAAAAAAGGGACAGGGATTGAAAAACTGTTTTTT. Protein sequence: CASSYKKGTGIEKLFF. V usage is TRBV2 and J usage is TRBJ1-4; the match to TRBD1 covers 9 bases. The CDR3 runs to 16 residues. V lost 5 bases, J lost 7 bases, and 11 bases stayed unmatched. The V gene's germline CDR1 is SNHLY and CDR2 FYNNEI.

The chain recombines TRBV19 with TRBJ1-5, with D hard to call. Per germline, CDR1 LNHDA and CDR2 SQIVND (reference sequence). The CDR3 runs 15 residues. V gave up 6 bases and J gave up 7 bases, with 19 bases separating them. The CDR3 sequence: CASRISAAGGQPQHF. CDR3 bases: TGTGCCAGTAGGATCTCCGCGGCCGGTGGCCAGCCCCAGCATTTT.

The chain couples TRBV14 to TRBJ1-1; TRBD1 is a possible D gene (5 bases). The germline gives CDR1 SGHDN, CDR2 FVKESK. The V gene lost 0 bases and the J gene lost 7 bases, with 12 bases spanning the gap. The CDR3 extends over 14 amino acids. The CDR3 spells CASSQDYGALEAFF. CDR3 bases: TGTGCCAGCAGCCAAGATTACGGGGCTCTTGAAGCTTTCTTT.

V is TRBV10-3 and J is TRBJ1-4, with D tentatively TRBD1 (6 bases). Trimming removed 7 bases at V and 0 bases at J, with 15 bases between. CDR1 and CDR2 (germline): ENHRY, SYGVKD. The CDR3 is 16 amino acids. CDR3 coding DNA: TGTGCCATCACCCCTCCTGGGGGCCCAACTAATGAAAAACTGTTTTTT. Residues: CAITPPGGPTNEKLFF.

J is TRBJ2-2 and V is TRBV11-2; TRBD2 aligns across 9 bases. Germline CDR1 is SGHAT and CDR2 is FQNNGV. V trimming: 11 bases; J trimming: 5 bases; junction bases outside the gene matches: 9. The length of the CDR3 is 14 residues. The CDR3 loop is CAHPSAGGTGELFF. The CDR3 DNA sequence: TGTGCCCATCCTTCAGCGGGAGGAACCGGGGAGCTGTTTTTT.

The CDR3 DNA reads TGTGCCAGCTCACGAGACCAGAGCTCCTACGAGCAGTACTTC. This codes for CASSRDQSSYEQYF. The chain combines TRBV18 with TRBJ2-7; D not certain. The V gene's germline CDR1 is KGHSH and CDR2 LQKENI. The CDR3 spans 14 residues. V dropped 4 bases and J dropped 0 bases, with 10 bases sitting between them.

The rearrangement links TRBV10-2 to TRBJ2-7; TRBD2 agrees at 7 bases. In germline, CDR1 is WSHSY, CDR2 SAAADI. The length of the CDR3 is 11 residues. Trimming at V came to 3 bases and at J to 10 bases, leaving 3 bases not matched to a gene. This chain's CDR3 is CASSDRGGQYF. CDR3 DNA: TGCGCCAGCAGTGATCGCGGGGGTCAGTACTTC.

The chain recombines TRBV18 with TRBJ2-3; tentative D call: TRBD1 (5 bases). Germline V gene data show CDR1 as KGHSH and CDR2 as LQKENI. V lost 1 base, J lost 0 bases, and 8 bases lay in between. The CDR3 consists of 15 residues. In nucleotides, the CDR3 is TGTGCCAGCTCACCACAGGGGATTAGCACAGATACGCAGTATTTT. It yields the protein CASSPQGISTDTQYF.

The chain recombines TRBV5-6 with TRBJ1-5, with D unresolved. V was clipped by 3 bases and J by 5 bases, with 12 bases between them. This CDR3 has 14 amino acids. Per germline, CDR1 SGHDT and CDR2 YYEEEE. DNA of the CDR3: TGTGCCAGCAGCTCCCAGGATATGGATCAGCCCCAGCATTTT. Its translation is CASSSQDMDQPQHF.

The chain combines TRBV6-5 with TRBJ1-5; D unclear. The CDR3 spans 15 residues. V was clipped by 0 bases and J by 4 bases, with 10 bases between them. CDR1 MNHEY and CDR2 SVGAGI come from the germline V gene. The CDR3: CASSYSPQGNQPQHF. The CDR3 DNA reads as TGTGCCAGCAGTTACTCGCCTCAAGGGAATCAGCCCCAGCATTTT.

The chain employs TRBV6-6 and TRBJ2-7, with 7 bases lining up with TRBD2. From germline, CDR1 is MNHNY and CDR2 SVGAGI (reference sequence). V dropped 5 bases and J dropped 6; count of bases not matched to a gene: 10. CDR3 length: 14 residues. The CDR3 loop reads CASSRASGSSEQYF. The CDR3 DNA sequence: TGTGCCAGCAGTCGAGCTAGCGGTTCGAGCGAGCAGTACTTC.

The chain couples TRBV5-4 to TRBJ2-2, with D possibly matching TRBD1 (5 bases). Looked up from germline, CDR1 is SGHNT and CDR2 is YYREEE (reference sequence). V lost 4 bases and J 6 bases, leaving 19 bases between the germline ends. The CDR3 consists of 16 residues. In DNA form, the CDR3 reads TGTGCCAGCAGCCCTAGACAGACTGTTCGGGCCGGGGAGCTGTTTTTT. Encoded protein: CASSPRQTVRAGELFF.

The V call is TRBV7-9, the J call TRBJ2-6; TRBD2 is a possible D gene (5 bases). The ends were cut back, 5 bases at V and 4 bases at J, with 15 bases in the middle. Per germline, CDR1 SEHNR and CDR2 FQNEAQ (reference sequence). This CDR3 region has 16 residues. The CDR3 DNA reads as TGTGCCAGCAGCCAAACGACGGGATCGGGGGCCAACGTCCTGACTTTC. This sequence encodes CASSQTTGSGANVLTF. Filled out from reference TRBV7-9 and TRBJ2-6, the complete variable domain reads DTGVSQNPRHKITKRGQNVTFRCDPISEHNRLYWYRQTLGQGPEFLTYFQNEAQLEKSRLLSDRFSAERPKGSFSTLEIQRTEQGDSAMYLCASSQTTGSGANVLTFGAGSRLTVL.

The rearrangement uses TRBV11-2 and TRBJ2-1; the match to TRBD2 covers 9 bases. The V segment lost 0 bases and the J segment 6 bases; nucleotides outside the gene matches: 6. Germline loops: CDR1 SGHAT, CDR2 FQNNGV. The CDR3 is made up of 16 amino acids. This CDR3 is CASSLEAGGWRNEQFF. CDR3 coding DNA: TGTGCCAGCAGCTTAGAAGCGGGGGGATGGCGCAATGAGCAGTTCTTC.

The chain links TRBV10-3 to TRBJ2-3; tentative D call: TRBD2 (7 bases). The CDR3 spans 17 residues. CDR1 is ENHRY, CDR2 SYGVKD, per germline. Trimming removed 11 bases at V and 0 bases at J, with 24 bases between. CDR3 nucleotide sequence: TGTGCCGCCTACCCACGACGGGGGCGGGAGAGCACAGATACGCAGTATTTT. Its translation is CAAYPRRGRESTDTQYF.